This is a list of T cell receptor beta chains from one sample in a study of shared clonotypes between healthy human individuals. The repertoire was sequenced with immunoSEQ multiplex PCR; TCRdb's copy has only in-frame clones and lacks some. The table has some 1,600,000 clones, 95% to 99% seen once. Sequencing was carried out using naive CD4+ T cells sorted from blood. The source of these receptors is a man younger than 45 in good health. Each CDR3 is given with its conserved first and last residue. The D gene is left open where the match is weak. Not all rows give a size; the values are once, few, many and, for expanded clones, a class.

V	J	size	D	CDR3	DNA
TRBV29-1	TRBJ2-1	NA	NA	CSVVRDNNEQFF	TGCAGCGTTGTTAGAGATAACAATGAGCAGTTCTTC
TRBV7-2	TRBJ2-3	once	NA	CASSFTRALADTQYF	TGTGCCAGCAGTTTCACTAGAGCCTTGGCAGATACGCAGTATTTT
TRBV5-4	TRBJ2-7	NA	TRBD2	CASSLTSGSSYEQYF	TGTGCCAGCAGCCTGACTAGCGGGAGCTCCTACGAGCAGTACTTC
TRBV5-1	TRBJ1-1	once	NA	CASSLTRASEAFF	TGCGCCAGCAGCTTGACCCGGGCCAGTGAAGCTTTCTTT
TRBV11-3	TRBJ2-2	NA	NA	CASSLSGSDGELFF	TGTGCCAGCAGCTTATCAGGGTCCGACGGGGAGCTGTTTTTT
TRBV5-4	TRBJ2-1	NA	NA	CASSLGSGLYNEQFF	TGTGCCAGCAGCTTAGGTAGCGGCCTCTACAATGAGCAGTTCTTC
TRBV9	TRBJ2-1	NA	TRBD2	CASTFSGIPHNEQFF	TGTGCCAGCACCTTTAGCGGGATCCCCCACAATGAGCAGTTCTTC
TRBV27	TRBJ1-2	NA	TRBD1	CASSRIQGANYGYTF	TGTGCCAGCAGCCGCATACAGGGGGCAAATTATGGCTACACCTTC
TRBV19	TRBJ1-1	NA	TRBD1	CAIRDRHGTEAFF	TGTGCCATCCGGGACAGGCATGGGACTGAAGCTTTCTTT
TRBV10-3	TRBJ2-3	NA	TRBD2	CASERGTSGRGTDTQYF	TGTGCCAGCGAACGGGGGACTAGCGGGAGGGGAACAGATACGCAGTATTTT
TRBV2	TRBJ2-1	once	TRBD2	CASSEARLAGGNEQFF	TGTGCCAGCAGTGAAGCGCGACTAGCGGGAGGAAATGAGCAGTTCTTC
TRBV11-2	TRBJ2-7	NA	NA	CASSSGLALAYEQYF	TGTGCCAGCAGCTCCGGTCTAGCGCTGGCCTACGAGCAGTACTTC
TRBV6-1	TRBJ2-5	NA	TRBD1	CASLRLGQETQYF	TGTGCCAGCCTTAGGTTGGGACAGGAGACCCAGTACTTC
TRBV5-1	TRBJ2-6	NA	NA	CASSLLQGVQAGANVLTF	TGCGCCAGCAGCTTACTACAGGGAGTTCAGGCTGGGGCCAACGTCCTGACTTTC
TRBV11-3	TRBJ1-3	NA	TRBD1	CASSLTGEPPGNTIYF	TGTGCCAGCAGCTTGACAGGGGAGCCCCCCGGAAACACCATATATTTT
TRBV7-2	TRBJ1-5	NA	NA	CASSRDLGSNQPQHF	TGTGCCAGCAGTCGGGACCTGGGGAGCAATCAGCCCCAGCATTTT
TRBV11-2	TRBJ2-6	NA	TRBD1	CASSLGQGYGANVLTF	TGTGCCAGCAGCTTAGGACAGGGCTACGGGGCCAACGTCCTGACTTTC
TRBV5-5	TRBJ2-3	once	NA	CASSRSGPSTDTQYF	TGTGCCAGCAGCCGGAGCGGGCCAAGCACAGATACGCAGTATTTT
TRBV11-3	TRBJ2-1	NA	NA	CASSLDRGNEQFF	TGTGCCAGCAGCTTAGATCGAGGCAATGAGCAGTTCTTC
TRBV21-1	TRBJ2-1	NA	NA	CASWVVIFALPCYGAMQGDKPRFF	TGTGCCAGCTGGGTTGTTATTTTTGCCCTTCCTTGTTACGGTGCAATGCAGGGGGACAAGCCGCGGTTCTTC
TRBV28	TRBJ2-1	NA	NA	CASSGAGPRPMRGSYNEQLF	TGTGCCAGCAGTGGGGCGGGGCCCAGACCCATGCGGGGCTCCTACAATGAGCAGCTCTTC
TRBV7-2	TRBJ2-2	NA	NA	CASSLRDNAGELFF	TGTGCCAGCAGCTTAAGGGACAACGCCGGGGAGCTGTTTTTT
TRBV9	TRBJ2-7	NA	TRBD1	CASSVDDRDYEQYF	TGTGCCAGCAGCGTAGATGACAGGGACTACGAGCAGTACTTC
TRBV5-4	TRBJ1-2	NA	TRBD1	CASSLGGPRTGENGYTF	TGTGCCAGCAGCCTAGGAGGGCCCCGGACAGGGGAAAATGGCTACACCTTC
TRBV28	TRBJ1-1	NA	NA	CAFYMNTEAFF	TGTGCCTTTTACATGAACACTGAAGCTTTCTTT
TRBV5-5	TRBJ2-7	NA	NA	CASSPEGRNSYEQYF	TGTGCCAGCAGCCCTGAGGGCCGAAACTCCTACGAGCAGTACTTC